The 19 T cell receptor beta chains reported below all come from one sample, sequenced in a study of cytomegalovirus exposure and HLA in healthy donors. PCR involved 60 Vbeta and 13 Jbeta primers. This table comes from immunoSEQ multiplex PCR, and its TCRdb copy is limited to in-frame clones, with some not included. The table includes around 130,000 clones, roughly four fifths detected once. Input material: PBMCs. The source of these receptors is a boy younger than 18 in good health and CMV-seronegative.

The chain joins TRBV30 to TRBJ1-5; 7 bases match TRBD1. J lost 3 bases, V lost 0 bases, and 2 bases had no gene match. This CDR3 spans 14 amino acids. Looked up from germline, CDR1 is GTSNPN and CDR2 is SVGIG (reference sequence). This chain's CDR3 is CAWSVGTDNQPQHF. CDR3 nucleotides: TGTGCCTGGAGTGTGGGGACAGACAATCAGCCCCAGCATTTT.

This clone was recorded once. J is TRBJ2-7 and V is TRBV6-4, with 7 bases identical to TRBD1. The germline V gene has CDR1 MRHNA and CDR2 SNTAGT. With 11 bases clipped from V and 5 bases from J, the junction kept 9 bases outside the gene matches. This CDR3 region has 12 residues. The CDR3 DNA follows: TGTGCCGGGATAAGGGGGCTCGACGAGCAGTACTTC. Translating it yields CAGIRGLDEQYF.

This sequence joins TRBV9 and TRBJ2-5, with a tentative D call TRBD1 (6 bases). The V gene's germline CDR1 is SGDLS and CDR2 YYNGEE. The CDR3 extends over 13 amino acids. V was clipped by 4 bases and J by 4 bases, with 11 bases between them. The CDR3 loop reads CASSSDRLETQYF. The CDR3 DNA reads TGTGCCAGCAGCTCAGACAGGTTAGAGACCCAGTACTTC.

The rearrangement joins TRBV7-9 to TRBJ1-1; D may be TRBD1 (5 bases). From germline, CDR1 is SEHNR and CDR2 FQNEAQ (reference sequence). The CDR3 runs 15 residues. The germline V and J ends were trimmed by 5 bases and 3 bases, with 16 bases remaining between them. CDR3 bases: TGTGCCAGCAGCCTCCTCCAGGGTGGGGACACTGAAGCTTTCTTT. Translation gives CASSLLQGGDTEAFF.

This clone was counted once. The chain carries TRBV7-6 and TRBJ2-7, with a tentative D call TRBD1 (6 bases). Germline V gene sequence: CDR1 SGHVS, CDR2 FNYEAQ. There are 13 residues in the CDR3. Between the trimmed V and J ends, which lost 5 bases and 3 bases, there was a span of 11 bases. CDR3 coding DNA: TGTGCCAGCAGCCCCGGACAGAGCTACGAGCAGTACTTC. Its translation is CASSPGQSYEQYF.

The CDR3 region has the DNA TGCGCCAGCAGCTTGTTTACTAGTAATGAGGTAGATACGCAGTATTTT. It is translated as CASSLFTSNEVDTQYF. The V and J genes are TRBV5-1 and TRBJ2-3; tentative D call: TRBD2 (5 bases). The V end was cut by 1 base, the J end by 5 bases, with 17 bases between. The CDR3 length is 16 residues. CDR1 is SGHRS, CDR2 YFSETQ, per germline.

V is TRBV7-6 and J is TRBJ2-7; tentative D call: TRBD2 (5 bases). This CDR3 is 14 amino acids long. The germline V gene has CDR1 SGHVS and CDR2 FNYEAQ. V gave up 4 bases and J gave up 0 bases, with 10 bases separating them. The chain's CDR3 is CASSSAGISYEQYF. As DNA, the CDR3 is TGTGCCAGCAGCTCGGCCGGGATCTCCTACGAGCAGTACTTC.

The chain recombines TRBV6-1 with TRBJ1-1, with D hard to call. With 2 bases removed from V and 5 bases from J, the gap between germline ends came to 15 bases. The CDR3 is 15 residues long. Germline CDR1 is MNHNS and CDR2 is SASEGT. CDR3 bases: TGTGCCAGCAGTGAAAGCTTTAGTCGGGAGACTGAAGCTTTCTTT. Translated: CASSESFSRETEAFF.

The chain couples TRBV6-5 to TRBJ1-4; 7 bases match TRBD1. Per the germline V gene, CDR1 is MNHEY and CDR2 is SVGAGI. V lost 6 bases to trimming and J lost 6 bases; unmatched junction nucleotides: 7. The CDR3 is made up of 14 amino acids. CDR3 amino acids: CASSLQGPDEKLFF. CDR3 in DNA: TGTGCCAGCAGCTTACAGGGGCCGGATGAAAAACTGTTTTTT.

This clone was seen once. The chain uses TRBV20-1 and TRBJ2-3; unclear D gene. CDR3 length equals 11 residues. Trimming left V 2 bases short and J 4 bases short, with 4 bases between. Germline V gives CDR1 DFQATT, CDR2 SNEGSKA (reference sequence). The CDR3 spells CSARSADTQYF. The CDR3 DNA reads TGCAGTGCTAGATCGGCAGATACGCAGTATTTT.

V gene TRBV5-5 combines with J gene TRBJ2-1, with no clear D. CDR1 and CDR2 (germline): SGHKS, YYEKEE (reference sequence). The CDR3 runs 13 residues. Trimming cost V 3 bases and J 5 bases, with 9 bases left between them. CDR3 sequence reads: CASSSGPDNEQFF. CDR3 sequence (DNA): TGTGCCAGCAGCTCAGGTCCCGACAATGAGCAGTTCTTC.

CDR3 nucleotide sequence: TGTGCCAGCAGCGCGACAGGGGGCTCTTACGAGCAGTACTTC. As protein: CASSATGGSYEQYF. The chain has TRBV5-5 and TRBJ2-7, with 10 bases fitting TRBD1. V shed 4 bases and J 4 bases; nucleotides not matched to a gene: 5. Germline CDR1 SGHKS, CDR2 YYEKEE (reference sequence). The length of the CDR3 is 14 residues.

DNA for the CDR3: TGCGCCAGCAGCCAAGAAGGTTCTCGGACTAGCGGGGAGTATGAGCAGTTCTTC. This gives the protein CASSQEGSRTSGEYEQFF. This chain uses TRBV4-1 with TRBJ2-1; 12 bases are a match to TRBD2. The CDR3 sequence is 18 residues long. CDR1 and CDR2 from the germline V gene are MGHRA and YSYEKL. V shed 0 bases and J 8 bases; nucleotides not matched to a gene: 11.

This CDR3 reads CAISEAAGNQPQHF. CDR3 in DNA: TGTGCCATCAGTGAGGCCGCGGGAAATCAGCCCCAGCATTTT. The chain carries TRBV10-3 and TRBJ1-5; D is undetermined. This CDR3 contains 14 residues. Trimming removed 2 bases from V and 4 bases from J, with 9 bases in between. The germline V gene encodes CDR1 ENHRY and CDR2 SYGVKD.

J is TRBJ2-1 and V is TRBV2, with D unclear. The CDR3 totals 12 residues. CDR1 and CDR2 from the germline V gene are SNHLY and FYNNEI. V lost 7 bases and J 4 bases, leaving 8 bases between the germline ends. Written as DNA, the CDR3 is TGTGCCAGCACGCCAGGATACAATGAGCAGTTCTTC. It is translated as CASTPGYNEQFF.

This chain uses TRBV6-5 with TRBJ1-1; D remains unclear. The V gene's germline CDR1 is MNHEY and CDR2 SVGAGI. Trimming took 10 bases from V and 1 from J, leaving 13 bases between them. The CDR3 sequence is 13 residues long. CDR3 loop: CATLTEKNTEAFF. CDR3 sequence (DNA): TGTGCCACCCTAACAGAGAAGAACACTGAAGCTTTCTTT.

V and J are TRBV7-6 and TRBJ2-7; 7 nucleotides agree with TRBD2. Germline assignment: CDR1 SGHVS and CDR2 FNYEAQ. The CDR3 is 14 residues long. After removal of 5 bases from V and 0 bases from J, the junction contained 4 bases not matched to a gene. CDR3 in amino acids: CASSQGRASYEQYF. Here the CDR3 DNA reads TGTGCCAGCAGCCAAGGGAGGGCCTCCTACGAGCAGTACTTC.

The genes are TRBV18 and TRBJ2-7; 8 bases map to TRBD2. The CDR3 length is 15 residues. After removal of 3 bases from V and 6 bases from J, the junction contained 10 bases not matched to a gene. Germline V gene sequence: CDR1 KGHSH, CDR2 LQKENI. Written as DNA, the CDR3 is TGTGCCAGCTCACCCGCAGCGGGAGCCGTTATCGAGCAGTACTTC. Translation: CASSPAAGAVIEQYF.

The chain couples TRBV11-2 to TRBJ2-3; 7 bases map to TRBD1. The length of the CDR3 is 15 residues. With V trimmed by 4 bases and J by 3 bases, 7 bases remained unmatched. CDR1 SGHAT and CDR2 FQNNGV come from the germline V gene. In nucleotides, the CDR3 is TGTGCCAGCAGCTCGGACAGGTGGGAAACAGATACGCAGTATTTT. Amino acids: CASSSDRWETDTQYF.